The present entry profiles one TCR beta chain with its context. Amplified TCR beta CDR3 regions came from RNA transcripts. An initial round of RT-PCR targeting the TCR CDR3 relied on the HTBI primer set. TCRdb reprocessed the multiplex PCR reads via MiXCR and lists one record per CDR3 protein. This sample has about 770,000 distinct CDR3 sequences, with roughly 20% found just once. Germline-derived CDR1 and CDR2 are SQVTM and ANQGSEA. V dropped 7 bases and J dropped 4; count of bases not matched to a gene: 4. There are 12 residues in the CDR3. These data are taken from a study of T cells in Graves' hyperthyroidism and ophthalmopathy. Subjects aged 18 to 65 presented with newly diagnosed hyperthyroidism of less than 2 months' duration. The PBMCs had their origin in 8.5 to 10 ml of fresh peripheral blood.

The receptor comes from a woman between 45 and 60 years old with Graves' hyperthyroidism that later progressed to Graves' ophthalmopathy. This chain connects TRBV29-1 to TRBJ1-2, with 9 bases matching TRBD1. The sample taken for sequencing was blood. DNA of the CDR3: TGCAGCGGGGGACAGGGATCCTATGGCTACACCTTC. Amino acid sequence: CSGGQGSYGYTF.